The 28 T cell receptor beta chains in this list originate from one sample, sequenced in a study of Ad26.COV2.S vaccination and SARS-CoV-2 variants. Clones were read by immunoSEQ multiplex PCR, and TCRdb kept only the in-frame ones, dropping some. Among 300,000 to 350,000 clones listed, roughly 89% were seen once. Indicated treatment: over 15 received Ad26.COV2.S at low or high dose, single or two shots; several received placebo; per-sample allocation not given. The samples were gathered on day 63 after the first injection of vaccine or placebo. The specimen was peripheral blood, collected in a trial of Ad26.COV2.S vaccine versus placebo. These receptors all come from a person between 18 and 65 years old who received the Ad26.COV2.S COVID-19 vaccine or a placebo.

The V call is TRBV9, the J call TRBJ2-5, with D possibly being TRBD2 (5 bases). V lost 0 bases, J lost 5 bases, and 14 bases lay in between. Germline V gives CDR1 SGDLS, CDR2 YYNGEE. The CDR3 has 15 residues. This CDR3 is CASSVAGSTGETQYF. The DNA of the CDR3 is TGTGCCAGCAGCGTAGCGGGTTCTACGGGGGAGACCCAGTACTTC.

V and J are TRBV12-3 or TRBV12-4 and TRBJ2-7; no definite D call. V was trimmed by 1 base and J by 3 bases, leaving 7 bases between them. The CDR3 has 13 residues. The CDR3 DNA reads TGTGCCAGCAGTTTAGGGCCAGTCTACGAGCAGTACTTC. Translation: CASSLGPVYEQYF.

V is TRBV4-2 and J is TRBJ2-2; D remains unclear. V was pared by 1 base and J by 5 bases, with 5 bases between. Germline CDR1 LGHNA, CDR2 YNFKEQ. The CDR3 covers 13 residues. The CDR3 is CASSQGPTGELFF. In DNA form, the CDR3 reads TGTGCCAGCAGCCAAGGCCCTACCGGGGAGCTGTTTTTT.

CDR3 bases: TGTGCCAGCAGCCCAGACAGGGACAATGAGCAGTTCTTC. Translating gives CASSPDRDNEQFF. The V gene is TRBV7-3, the J gene TRBJ2-1; the match to TRBD1 covers 7 bases. Per the germline V gene, CDR1 is SGHTA and CDR2 is FQGTGA. The CDR3 is 13 residues long. V lost 5 bases to trimming and J lost 5 bases; unmatched junction nucleotides: 3.

The CDR3, as DNA: TGTGCCAGCAGTGATGCAGGGACCCTTCATTCACCCCTCCACTTT. The encoded protein is CASSDAGTLHSPLHF. This sequence joins TRBV2 and TRBJ1-6, with D possibly TRBD1 on 5 matching bases. V was trimmed by 3 bases and J by 8 bases, leaving 14 bases between them. The CDR3 consists of 15 residues. Germline V gene sequence: CDR1 SNHLY, CDR2 FYNNEI.

Comment on this clone: The same CDR3 can be traced to other DNA sequences in this sample. The chain has TRBV20-1 and TRBJ2-7, with TRBD2 identical over 8 bases. The V gene end was trimmed by 3 bases and the J gene end by 4 bases; junction bases not matched to a gene: 5. In germline, CDR1 is DFQATT, CDR2 SNEGSKA (reference sequence). The CDR3 is made up of 13 amino acids. Written as DNA, the CDR3 is TGCAGTGCTAGTTCCAGCGGGAGTTACGAGCAGTACTTC. As protein: CSASSSGSYEQYF.

The rearrangement links TRBV18 to TRBJ2-7; tentative D call: TRBD1 (5 bases). Looked up from germline, CDR1 is KGHSH and CDR2 is LQKENI. Trimming shortened V by 4 bases and J by 7 bases, and 11 bases separated the two germline ends. This CDR3 comprises 12 residues. Here the CDR3 reads CASSLPGREQYF. CDR3 sequence (DNA): TGTGCCAGCTCACTCCCAGGGCGTGAGCAGTACTTC.

The rearrangement joins TRBV10-3 to TRBJ2-5; TRBD1 is a possible D gene (6 bases). CDR1 and CDR2 from the germline V gene are ENHRY and SYGVKD. V lost 3 bases to trimming and J lost 5 bases, with 13 bases between them. The CDR3 length is 14 residues. DNA of the CDR3: TGTGCCATCAGTGACCCACAGGGTAGCGAGACCCAGTACTTC. Encoded protein: CAISDPQGSETQYF.

The CDR3 sequence: CASSVAARGSYGYTF. The CDR3 DNA sequence: TGTGCCAGCAGCGTAGCTGCCAGGGGGAGCTATGGCTACACCTTC. The V and J genes are TRBV9 and TRBJ1-2, with TRBD1 matching 7 bases. CDR1 SGDLS and CDR2 YYNGEE come from the germline V gene. This CDR3 comprises 15 residues. With 0 bases clipped from V and 4 bases from J, the junction kept 6 bases outside the gene matches.

V and J are TRBV6-5 and TRBJ1-2, with TRBD1 matching 7 bases. V lost 6 bases, J lost 7 bases, and 5 bases stayed unmatched. CDR1 is MNHEY, CDR2 SVGAGI, per germline. The CDR3 loop spans 12 amino acids. CDR3 DNA: TGTGCCAGCAGCGACAGGGCTGTTGGCTACACCTTC. Protein sequence: CASSDRAVGYTF.

This chain connects TRBV11-3 to TRBJ2-1, with D perhaps matching TRBD1 or TRBD2 (6 bases each). The CDR3 is 14 amino acids. Trimming removed 6 bases at V and 0 bases at J, with 9 bases between. Germline CDR1 is SGHNT and CDR2 is YENEEA. The CDR3: CASSKGGSYNEQFF. CDR3 DNA: TGTGCCAGCAGTAAGGGGGGCTCCTACAATGAGCAGTTCTTC.

The table lists this clone with a few counts. The chain employs TRBV28 and TRBJ1-1, with no clear D. Trimming shortened V by 3 bases and J by 3 bases, and 14 bases separated the two germline ends. This CDR3 is built from 15 residues. Germline loops: CDR1 MDHEN, CDR2 SYDVKM. In DNA, the CDR3 is TGTGCCAGCAGTTTCGGGGATAGGTGGGACACTGAAGCTTTCTTT. This encodes CASSFGDRWDTEAFF.

As regards this clone: Other DNA sequences from this sample encode an identical CDR3 as well. This rearrangement joins TRBV9 to TRBJ2-1, with 15 positions matching TRBD2. In germline, CDR1 is SGDLS, CDR2 YYNGEE. CDR3 length equals 15 residues. With V trimmed by 3 bases and J by 7 bases, 2 bases remained unmatched. The CDR3 DNA is TGTGCCAGCAGCGCTGGACTAGCGGGGGGGAATGAGCAGTTCTTC. It specifies CASSAGLAGGNEQFF. The full variable domain, rest sourced from reference TRBV9 and TRBJ2-1, is DSGVTQTPKHLITATGQRVTLRCSPRSGDLSVYWYQQSLDQGLQFLIQYYNGEERAKGNILERFSAQQFPDLHSELNLSSLELGDSALYFCASSAGLAGGNEQFFGPGTRLTVL.

V gene TRBV13 combines with J gene TRBJ2-6; a weak D match, TRBD2 (7 bases). CDR1 and CDR2 from the germline V gene are PRHDT and FYEKMQ (reference sequence). V gave up 5 bases and J gave up 1 base, with 18 bases separating them. The CDR3 totals 18 residues. CDR3 region: CASSVRGGAHSGANVLTF. As DNA, the CDR3 is TGTGCCAGCAGCGTAAGGGGGGGGGCCCATTCTGGGGCCAACGTCCTGACTTTC.

The genes are TRBV28 and TRBJ2-5; D unresolved. CDR1 is MDHEN and CDR2 is SYDVKM in the germline V gene. The length of the CDR3 is 13 residues. V gave up 2 bases and J gave up 5 bases, with 9 bases separating them. CDR3 coding DNA: TGTGCCAGCAGTTTAAGGGCTACCGAGACCCAGTACTTC. Its translation is CASSLRATETQYF.

The chain recombines TRBV5-6 with TRBJ2-5; a possible D gene is TRBD1 (5 bases). Germline V gives CDR1 SGHDT, CDR2 YYEEEE. V lost 6 bases and J 5 bases, leaving 17 bases between the germline ends. This CDR3 is built from 14 residues. The chain's CDR3 is CASTEKSTEETQYF. CDR3 in DNA: TGTGCCAGCACCGAGAAATCGACAGAGGAGACCCAGTACTTC.

This clone was detected only once. The chain recombines TRBV19 with TRBJ1-1; D possibly corresponds to TRBD1 (6 bases). This CDR3 is 15 amino acids long. Trimming removed 3 bases from V and 8 bases from J, with 19 bases in between. Germline assignment: CDR1 LNHDA and CDR2 SQIVND (reference sequence). The CDR3 here is CASSIGEQGNSEAFF. In DNA form, the CDR3 reads TGTGCCAGTAGTATCGGAGAACAGGGAAATTCCGAAGCTTTCTTT.

The chain uses TRBV7-3 and TRBJ2-1; TRBD1 matches 8 bases. CDR3 length equals 17 residues. With V trimmed by 2 bases and J by 9 bases, 15 bases remained unmatched. Germline V gene data show CDR1 as SGHTA and CDR2 as FQGTGA. The CDR3, as DNA: TGTGCCAGCAGCTTATTGGGGGCAGGGGGCCGTCGTGGTGAGCAGTTCTTC. Translation: CASSLLGAGGRRGEQFF. Using reference TRBV7-3 and TRBJ2-1 for the parts outside the CDR3, the full variable domain is GAGVSQTPSNKVTEKGKYVELRCDPISGHTALYWYRQSLGQGPEFLIYFQGTGAADDSGLPNDRFFAVRPEGSVSTLKIQRTERGDSAVYLCASSLLGAGGRRGEQFFGPGTRLTVL.

The chain joins TRBV27 to TRBJ2-2; TRBD1 or TRBD2 may be the D gene (5 bases each). Germline CDR1 reads MNHEY; CDR2 reads SMNVEV (reference sequence). The length of the CDR3 is 16 residues. Deletions cut 2 bases from V and 0 bases from J, with 10 bases between. DNA for the CDR3: TGTGCCAGCAGTTTAGTTGGGGGACCGAACACCGGGGAGCTGTTTTTT. It encodes CASSLVGGPNTGELFF.

The J gene is TRBJ2-7, the V gene TRBV14; D is perhaps TRBD1 or TRBD2 (5 bases each). Germline lookup yields CDR1 SGHDN and CDR2 FVKESK. The CDR3 is made up of 16 amino acids. Trimming pared 4 bases from V and 1 base from J, leaving 17 bases between. For the CDR3, the DNA is TGTGCCAGCAGCCCTCTGAGGGGCCACGGGTCCTACGAGCAGTACTTC. Protein: CASSPLRGHGSYEQYF.

The chain uses TRBV4-1 and TRBJ1-5, with no clear D. Germline values: CDR1 MGHRA, CDR2 YSYEKL. V was shortened by 5 bases and J by 3 bases, with 8 bases between the two germline ends. The length of the CDR3 is 13 residues. Here the CDR3 reads CASSSRINQPQHF. DNA of the CDR3: TGCGCCAGCAGCTCTCGAATCAATCAGCCCCAGCATTTT.

The chain employs TRBV28 and TRBJ1-2; D call uncertain. V lost 7 bases and J 8 bases, leaving 17 bases between the germline ends. The CDR3 runs to 13 residues. Germline V gene data show CDR1 as MDHEN and CDR2 as SYDVKM. In DNA form, the CDR3 reads TGTGCCAGCACCGAAAAAAACTTCTGGGGCTACACCTTC. Translation: CASTEKNFWGYTF.

CDR3 nucleotide sequence: TGTGCCAGCAGCTTACGGGACCTACGTGGGGAGCAGTACTTC. This sequence encodes CASSLRDLRGEQYF. The chain links TRBV7-9 to TRBJ2-7; D is tentatively TRBD1 or TRBD2 (5 bases each). Trimming pared 2 bases from V and 7 bases from J, leaving 15 bases between. CDR3 size: 14 residues. Germline V gene sequence: CDR1 SEHNR, CDR2 FQNEAQ (reference sequence).

The V gene is TRBV2, the J gene TRBJ2-5, with D tentatively TRBD1 or TRBD2 (5 bases each). The CDR3 loop spans 15 amino acids. Trimming shortened V by 2 bases and J by 5 bases, and 15 bases separated the two germline ends. Germline V gives CDR1 SNHLY, CDR2 FYNNEI. CDR3 sequence: CASSETGAVEETQYF. The CDR3 nucleotides are TGTGCCAGCAGTGAAACCGGGGCGGTTGAGGAGACCCAGTACTTC.

CDR3 nucleotide sequence: TGTGCCAGCAGCTTAGCGCGCAGGGCTGGGGCCAACGTCCTGACTTTC. This encodes CASSLARRAGANVLTF. The J gene is TRBJ2-6, the V gene TRBV7-8; weak D call: TRBD1 (5 bases). The germline V gene encodes CDR1 SGHVS and CDR2 FQNEAQ. The CDR3 is 16 amino acids. V lost 0 bases and J lost 2, with 8 bases in between.

In this sample, this clone turned up a few times. V usage is TRBV4-1 and J usage is TRBJ1-2; D possibly corresponds to TRBD1 (5 bases). This CDR3 spans 17 amino acids. Trimming pared 1 base from V and 2 bases from J, leaving 17 bases between. CDR1 and CDR2 (germline): MGHRA, YSYEKL. CDR3 DNA: TGCGCCAGCAGCCAAGTCCCGGTCGGCAGGGTAAACTATGGCTACACCTTC. Protein sequence: CASSQVPVGRVNYGYTF.

CDR3: CASSLGFSNSPLHF. CDR3 sequence (DNA): TGTGCCAGCAGCTTAGGGTTCTCTAATTCACCCCTCCACTTT. The genes are TRBV7-2 and TRBJ1-6; no definite D call. This CDR3 is 14 amino acids long. The V end was cut by 1 base, the J end by 6 bases, with 7 bases between. The germline gives CDR1 SGHTA, CDR2 FQGNSA.

V is TRBV19 and J is TRBJ2-1; possibly TRBD1 or TRBD2 for D (6 bases each). The CDR3 runs to 14 residues. Germline-derived CDR1 and CDR2 are LNHDA and SQIVND (reference sequence). The V end was cut by 3 bases, the J end by 7 bases, with 13 bases between. The CDR3 bases are TGTGCCAGTAGTATTGCGGGACACCGGAATGAGCAGTTCTTC. Its protein product is CASSIAGHRNEQFF.